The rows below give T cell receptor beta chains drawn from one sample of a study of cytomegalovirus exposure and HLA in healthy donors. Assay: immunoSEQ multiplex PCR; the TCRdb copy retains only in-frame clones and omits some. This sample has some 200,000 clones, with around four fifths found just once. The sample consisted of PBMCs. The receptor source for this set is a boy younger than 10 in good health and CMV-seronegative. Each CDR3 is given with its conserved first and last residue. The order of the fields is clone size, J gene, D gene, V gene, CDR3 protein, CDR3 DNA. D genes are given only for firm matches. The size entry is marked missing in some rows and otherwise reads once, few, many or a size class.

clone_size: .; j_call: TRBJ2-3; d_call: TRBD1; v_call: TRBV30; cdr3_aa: CALRQGVTEGTQYF; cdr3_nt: TGTGCCTTGCGACAGGGGGTAACAGAGGGTACGCAGTATTTT
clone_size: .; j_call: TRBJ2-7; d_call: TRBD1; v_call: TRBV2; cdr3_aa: CASRDRVHSYEQYF; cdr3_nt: TGTGCCAGCAGAGACAGGGTTCACTCTTACGAGCAGTACTTC
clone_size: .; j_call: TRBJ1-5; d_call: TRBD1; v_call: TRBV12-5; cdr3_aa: CASGVGTDSNQPQHF; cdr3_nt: TGTGCTAGTGGTGTCGGGACAGATAGCAATCAGCCCCAGCATTTT
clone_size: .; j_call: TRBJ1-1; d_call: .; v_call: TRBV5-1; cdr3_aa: CASRVGRTNTEAFF; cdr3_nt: TGCGCCAGCAGAGTCGGCAGGACTAACACTGAAGCTTTCTTT
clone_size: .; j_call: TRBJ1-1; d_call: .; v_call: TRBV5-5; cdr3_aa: CASSLDRTVTDEAFF; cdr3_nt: TGTGCCAGCAGCTTGGACCGGACAGTTACAGATGAAGCTTTCTTT
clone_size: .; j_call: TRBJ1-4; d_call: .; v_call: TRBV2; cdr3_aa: CASSDGQITNEKLFF; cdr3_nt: TGTGCCAGCAGCGATGGACAGATAACTAATGAAAAACTGTTTTTT
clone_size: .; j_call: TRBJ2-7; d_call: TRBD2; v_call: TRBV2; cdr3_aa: CASSETASGYEQYF; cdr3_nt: TGTGCCAGCAGTGAAACGGCTAGCGGCTACGAGCAGTACTTC
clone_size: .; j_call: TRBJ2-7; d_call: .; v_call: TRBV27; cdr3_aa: CASSGPHRNEQYF; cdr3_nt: TGTGCCAGCAGTGGGCCCCATAGGAACGAGCAGTACTTC
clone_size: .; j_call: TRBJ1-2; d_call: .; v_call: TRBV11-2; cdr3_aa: CASSPKGRANYGYTF; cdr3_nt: TGTGCCAGCAGCCCAAAAGGCAGGGCTAACTATGGCTACACCTTC
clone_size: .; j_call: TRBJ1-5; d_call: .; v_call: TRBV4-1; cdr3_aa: CASSQTRAQHF; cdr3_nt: TGCGCCAGCAGCCAAACTCGGGCCCAGCATTTT
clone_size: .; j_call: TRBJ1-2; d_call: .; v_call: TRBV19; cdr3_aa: CASSERDNYGYTF; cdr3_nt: TGTGCCAGTAGCGAACGGGATAACTATGGCTACACCTTC
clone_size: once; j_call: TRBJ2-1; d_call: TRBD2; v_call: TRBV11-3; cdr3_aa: CASSLTGSGGNEQFF; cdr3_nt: TGTGCCAGCAGCTTAACTGGGAGCGGGGGCAATGAGCAGTTCTTC
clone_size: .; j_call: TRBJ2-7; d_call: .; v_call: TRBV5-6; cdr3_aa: CASSGGTSSYEQYF; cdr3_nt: TGTGCCAGCAGCGGCGGGACCAGCTCCTACGAGCAGTACTTC
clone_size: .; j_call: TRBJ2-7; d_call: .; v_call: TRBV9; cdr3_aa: CASSPSSYEQYF; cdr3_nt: TGTGCCAGCAGCCCCAGCTCCTACGAGCAGTACTTC
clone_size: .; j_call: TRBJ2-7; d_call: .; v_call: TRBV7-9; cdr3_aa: CASSLEHHEQYF; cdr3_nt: TGTGCCAGCAGCTTAGAGCATCACGAGCAGTACTTC
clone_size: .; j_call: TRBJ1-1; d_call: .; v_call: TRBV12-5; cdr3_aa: CASGLEGGPTEAFF; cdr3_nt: TGTGCTAGTGGTTTGGAAGGAGGTCCTACTGAAGCTTTCTTT
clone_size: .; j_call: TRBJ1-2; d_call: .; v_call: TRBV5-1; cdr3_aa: CASRADGGSNYGYTF; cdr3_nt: TGCGCCAGTAGGGCGGACGGCGGGTCTAACTATGGCTACACCTTC
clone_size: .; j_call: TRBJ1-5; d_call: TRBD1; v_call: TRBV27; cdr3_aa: CASSLGQGRGQPQHF; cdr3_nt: TGTGCCAGCAGCCTGGGACAGGGGAGGGGTCAGCCCCAGCATTTT
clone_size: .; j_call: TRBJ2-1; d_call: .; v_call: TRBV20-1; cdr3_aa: CSAGRYNEQFF; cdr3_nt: TGCAGTGCTGGGCGTTACAATGAGCAGTTCTTC
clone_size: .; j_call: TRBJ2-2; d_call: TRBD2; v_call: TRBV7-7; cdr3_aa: CASSPLAGVAGELFF; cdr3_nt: TGTGCTAGCAGCCCGTTAGCGGGAGTGGCCGGGGAGCTGTTTTTT
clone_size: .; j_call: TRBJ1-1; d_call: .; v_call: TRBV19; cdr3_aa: CASSLDPVEFVSMNTEAFF; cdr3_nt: TGTGCCAGTAGCCTAGATCCGGTAGAGTTTGTATCCATGAACACTGAAGCTTTCTTT
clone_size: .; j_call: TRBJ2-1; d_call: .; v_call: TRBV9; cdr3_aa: CASSVQSGGLTYNEQFF; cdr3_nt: TGTGCCAGCAGCGTCCAATCAGGGGGACTTACCTACAATGAGCAGTTCTTC
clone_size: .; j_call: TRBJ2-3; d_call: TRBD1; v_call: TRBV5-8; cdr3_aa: CASSFGTGGDTQYF; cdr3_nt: TGTGCCAGCAGCTTTGGTACAGGGGGGGATACGCAGTATTTT
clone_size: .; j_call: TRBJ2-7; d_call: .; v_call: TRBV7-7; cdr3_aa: CASSLRLEGEQYF; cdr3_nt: TGTGCTAGCAGCTTGAGACTAGAAGGCGAGCAGTACTTC
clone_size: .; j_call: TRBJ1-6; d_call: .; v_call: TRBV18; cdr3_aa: CASSPLDTNNSPLHF; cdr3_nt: TGTGCCAGCTCACCATTGGACACCAATAATTCACCCCTCCACTTT
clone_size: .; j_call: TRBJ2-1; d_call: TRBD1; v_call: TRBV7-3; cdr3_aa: CASSLDRASYNEQFF; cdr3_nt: TGTGCCAGCAGCTTAGACAGGGCCTCCTACAATGAGCAGTTCTTC
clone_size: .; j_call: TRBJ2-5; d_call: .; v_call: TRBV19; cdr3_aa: CASQPADRNQETQYF; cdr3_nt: TGTGCCAGCCAACCAGCGGACAGAAATCAAGAGACCCAGTACTTC
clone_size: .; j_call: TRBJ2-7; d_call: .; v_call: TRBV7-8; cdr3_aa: CASSRNRDTSYEQYF; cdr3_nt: TGTGCCAGCAGTCGGAACCGGGACACCTCCTACGAGCAGTACTTC